A single sample gave rise to the 2 T cell receptor beta chains below, sequenced in a study of shared clonotypes between healthy human individuals. Clones were sequenced by immunoSEQ multiplex PCR, and TCRdb holds only the in-frame ones, with some missing. Among about 2,200,000 clones listed, just over 90% were seen once. Terminally differentiated effector memory CD45RA+ cells were left out of the naive CD8 fraction, which was CD45RO-negative and positively selected for CCR7. Material: naive CD8+ T cells from PBMCs. The receptors derive from a man aged 18 to 30 in good health. Some clones in this sample may be carry-over from other donors' samples.

V is TRBV5-1 and J is TRBJ2-1; D unresolved. CDR1 is SGHRS and CDR2 is YFSETQ in the germline V gene. V lost 4 bases and J lost 1, with 9 bases in between. The CDR3 covers 14 residues. The CDR3 spells CASSHRESYNEQFF. For the CDR3, the DNA is TGCGCCAGCAGCCACCGCGAATCCTACAATGAGCAGTTCTTC.

As to this clone: The same CDR3 can be traced to other DNA sequences in this sample. V usage is TRBV27 and J usage is TRBJ2-7; D might be TRBD1 (6 bases). V was shortened by 2 bases and J by 4 bases, with 9 bases between the two germline ends. The CDR3 loop spans 13 amino acids. Per germline, CDR1 MNHEY and CDR2 SMNVEV (reference sequence). DNA of the CDR3: TGTGCCAGCAGTTTAGGCACAGGGTACGAGCAGTACTTC. Its translation is CASSLGTGYEQYF.